The 4 T cell receptor beta chains below come from one sample, sequenced in a study of blood T cells in healthy people across ages. Combining a sample-barcoded 5' primer with a J-beta primer mix, a second PCR ran for 7 to 11 cycles. TCRdb re-called the 5' RACE reads through MiXCR, storing one row per CDR3 protein. The sample records some 1.7 million distinct CDR3 sequences, roughly 28% being singletons. The sample was blood. These receptors were obtained from a woman younger than 45 in good health.

This clonotype has ten or more counts. This sequence joins TRBV12-3 or TRBV12-4 and TRBJ2-6, with unresolved D. The V gene lost 8 bases and the J gene lost 1 base, with 6 bases spanning the gap. The CDR3 is 13 amino acids. The CDR3 DNA follows: TGTGCCAGCGTCCTTTCTGGGGCCAACGTCCTGACTTTC. Protein product: CASVLSGANVLTF.

This clonotype was detected many times. The chain recombines TRBV15 with TRBJ2-1; D is ambiguous. From germline, CDR1 is LNHNV and CDR2 YYDKDF (reference sequence). Trimming pared 4 bases from V and 0 bases from J, leaving 10 bases between. This CDR3 has 15 residues. The CDR3 DNA is TGTGCCACCAGCATGGGCCTTAGCTCCTACAATGAGCAGTTCTTC. As protein: CATSMGLSSYNEQFF.

This sequence joins TRBV24-1 and TRBJ2-3; D might be TRBD1 or TRBD2, each matching 5 bases. Germline CDR1 KGHDR, CDR2 SFDVKD. Trimming removed 4 bases from V and 4 bases from J, with 11 bases in between. The CDR3 runs to 14 residues. CDR3 in DNA: TGTGCCACCAGTGAGGCGGTGGGGGCAGATACGCAGTATTTT. It is translated as CATSEAVGADTQYF.

This sequence joins TRBV18 and TRBJ1-3; D call uncertain. CDR1 is KGHSH and CDR2 is LQKENI in the germline V gene. This CDR3 comprises 16 residues. V dropped 2 bases and J dropped 0 bases, with 11 bases sitting between them. CDR3 sequence: CASSPDTLSSGNTIYF. In DNA form, the CDR3 reads TGTGCCAGCTCACCAGATACTCTGAGCTCTGGAAACACCATATATTTT.